This entry features one T cell receptor (beta chain) sequence. Its antigen is currently unknown. This entry is derived from a study of siplizumab effects on memory and regulatory T cells. Overall study findings and caveats: No more than a minor fraction of alloreactive clones could be traced back to unstimulated subsets. Contribution to the alloresponse seemed major for naive T cells, which also seemed more diverse than memory cells. Treg origin accounted for an average of around 69% of mappable alloreactive CD4+ clones with siplizumab and about 27% in controls. Proof of suppressive function in proliferating Tregs from siplizumab cultures was not established.

Germline assignment: CDR1 SQVTM and CDR2 ANQGSEA. The CDR3 has 13 amino acids. The germline V and J ends were trimmed by 4 bases and 0 bases, with 9 bases remaining between them. Clones were read by immunoSEQ multiplex PCR, and TCRdb kept only the in-frame ones, dropping some. The repertoire includes 50,000 or so clones, approximately 95% of them detected once, and around 40% sits in the top ten. The TCR sequence derives from a human donor in good health. This rearrangement joins TRBV29-1 to TRBJ2-5, with no clear D. Sequences were obtained from CD8+ T cells sorted from blood. The CDR3 DNA reads as TGCAGCGTTGGAGGCGGAGACCAAGAGACCCAGTACTTC. It translates to CSVGGGDQETQYF.